This is a list of T cell receptor beta chains from one sample in a study of blood T cell repertoires in COVID-19. Using immunoSEQ multiplex PCR, the repertoire was profiled, and TCRdb retains in-frame clones only, with some absent. The table includes 250,000 or so clones, around nine tenths detected once. Input material: PBMCs or T cells enriched from blood (not recorded which). The receptor source for this set is a woman between 18 and 29 years old who had recovered from COVID-19. CDR3s include the opening cysteine and the closing phenylalanine or tryptophan. Clone size is stated in some rows and not others, as once, few, many or a class when expanded.

j_gene | abundance | v_gene | CDR3aa
TRBJ2-6 | NA | TRBV7-8 | CASSLPRGSGRDLGANVLTF
TRBJ2-3 | NA | TRBV5-6 | CASSWDTYTDTQYF
TRBJ2-2 | NA | TRBV5-6 | CASSFSGVAGELFF
TRBJ2-3 | NA | TRBV12-5 | CASGLVPRGGRTDTQYF
TRBJ1-1 | few | TRBV9 | CASSVEAGYTEAFF
TRBJ1-3 | NA | TRBV2 | CASISDSSSGNTIYF
TRBJ1-6 | NA | TRBV7-2 | CASSPIQGGYSPLHF
TRBJ1-3 | few | TRBV10-2 | CASRQGSSGNTIYF
TRBJ2-2 | NA | TRBV10-3 | CAISEGQGRTGELFF
TRBJ2-1 | few | TRBV2 | CASGLLAGLSSYNEQFF
TRBJ2-3 | NA | TRBV7-9 | CASSPGRIRTDTQYF
TRBJ2-3 | NA | TRBV2 | CASSERRGTDTQYF
TRBJ2-1 | NA | TRBV15 | CATSRGLLAGYNEQFF
TRBJ1-1 | NA | TRBV19 | CASSILRVGTGWRDTEAFF
TRBJ2-3 | NA | TRBV3-1/TRBV3-2 | CASSQVVGSTDTQYF
TRBJ1-2 | NA | TRBV2 | CATNTGLGGYTF
TRBJ1-2 | few | TRBV6-6 | CASSRSLRGRGGYTF
TRBJ2-1 | NA | TRBV7-6 | CASSLVRLAAANEQFF
TRBJ2-2 | NA | TRBV4-2 | CASSRTGDGVGELFF
TRBJ2-3 | NA | TRBV14 | CASGPTGGTDTQYF
TRBJ2-7 | once | TRBV7-2 | CASTRDSSYEQYF
TRBJ1-3 | few | TRBV28 | CASRPTTGTGNTIYF